Given below is one TCR beta chain in context. The CDR3 extends over 21 amino acids. With 4 bases clipped from V and 0 bases from J, the junction kept 17 bases outside the gene matches. The source of the sample is a study of blood T cell repertoires in COVID-19. About the research overall: Both acute and convalescent COVID-19 samples were obtained from the United States, Italy and Spain. T cells, B-cell-depleted T cells, or PBMCs provided the cDNA or gDNA that served as material.

Authors' methods: Researchers report that nucleated cell counts were estimated from reference gene primer amplification. Here immunoSEQ multiplex PCR was the method, and the copy in TCRdb shows in-frame clones only, minus some. V and J calls and clone size are given by that table; D and trimming were obtained from the DNA. The data show some 190,000 clones, with roughly four fifths seen just once and roughly an eighth held by the top ten. V gene TRBV5-3 combines with J gene TRBJ2-1, with 12 positions matching TRBD1. TRBV5-3 is treated as an ORF (open reading frame) with a function not yet certain. Specimen: peripheral blood. The TCR originated in a woman aged 50 to 60 with acute or convalescent COVID-19. This CDR3 reads CARSTTSGTGGHGRSYNEQFF. DNA for the CDR3: TGTGCCAGAAGCACTACTTCCGGGACAGGGGGCCATGGCCGCTCCTACAATGAGCAGTTCTTC.